This T cell receptor beta chain was identified during a study of vaccination and CD4 T cells after COVID-19. The treatment was: approximately 9-day PBMC culture with coronavirus spike peptide pools or control peptides (ViraFEST assay). In regard to this clonotype: Its antigen is as yet unknown.

Germline-derived CDR1 and CDR2 are KGHSH and LQKENI. The CDR3 covers 14 residues. V lost 0 bases to trimming and J lost 5 bases, with 10 bases between them. Oncomine TCR Beta short-read sequencing was applied to DNA from cultured CD4+ T cells. TCRdb re-analysed the PCR reads in MiXCR, keeping a single row per CDR3 protein. The sample has about 19,000 distinct CDR3 sequences, around four fifths seen once. Study outcomes and limitations: Reactive clonotype counts went from median approximately 21 after infection to roughly 41 after vaccination, nonsignificantly.

Sequences were derived from CD4+ T cells from blood, cultured in vitro, sampled after SARS-CoV-2 vaccination. This TCR was recovered from a human donor who received a COVID-19 vaccine. The J gene is TRBJ2-5, the V gene TRBV18, with a possible D match to TRBD1 (5 bases). CDR3 nucleotide sequence: TGTGCCAGCTCACCACCGGCCAGGGCGGAGACCCAGTACTTC. Its translation is CASSPPARAETQYF.